This T cell receptor (beta chain) was captured by sequencing in a study of cytomegalovirus exposure and HLA in healthy donors. Primers included in the PCR were 60 Vbeta and 13 Jbeta primers. Libraries were prepared by immunoSEQ multiplex PCR; TCRdb keeps only in-frame clonotypes and omits some of them. Here the sample spans hundreds of thousands of clones, 60% to 80% being singletons. General study points: A missense variant in DCLRE1C was later tied to TCR beta V- and J-gene trimming. Later on, an analysis tied 15,000 or so TCR beta sequences to HLA alleles at 0.05 false discovery rate.

This clone showed up just a few times. Antigen: not known. The germline gives CDR1 SGDLS, CDR2 YYNGEE. There are 15 residues in the CDR3. V shed 4 bases, J shed 4 bases, and the junction held 9 bases outside the gene matches. This TCR came from a male donor in good health and CMV-seronegative. The chain has TRBV9 and TRBJ2-7, with 9 nucleotides matching TRBD2. The sequenced sample was PBMCs. The CDR3 reads CASSSGAGGRYEQYF. The CDR3 coding sequence is TGTGCCAGCAGCTCCGGTGCGGGGGGGAGGTACGAGCAGTACTTC.